A selection of T cell receptor beta chains follows, all from one sample in a study of type 1 and type 2 diabetes patients. One entry per CDR3 protein, called by TCRdb with MiXCR from the multiplex PCR reads. The sample lists 250,000 or so distinct CDR3 sequences, roughly 48% occurring once. Sequencing was done on a sample of peripheral blood mononuclear cells (PBMCs). The receptors were sampled from a man between 18 and 35 years old with type 2 diabetes. Each CDR3 is given with its conserved first and last residue. D genes are given only for firm matches. Only some rows state a clone size, as once, few, many or a class for expanded clones.

clone_size	v_call	d_call	j_call	cdr3_nt	cdr3_aa
.	TRBV19	.	TRBJ2-5	TGTGCCAGTAGTAGGAGCGCGGCCGGGGGAGAGACCCAGTACTTC	CASSRSAAGGETQYF
many	TRBV6-4	.	TRBJ1-5	TGTGCCAGCAGTGACTCAGGGTCGGGCAATCAGCCCCAGCATTTT	CASSDSGSGNQPQHF
.	TRBV7-2	.	TRBJ1-2	TGTGCCAGCAGCTTCCGACTGATTAACTATGGCTACACCTTC	CASSFRLINYGYTF
many	TRBV19	.	TRBJ2-7	TGTGCCAGTAGTGGGGATGGAGGTTCCGAGCAGTACTTC	CASSGDGGSEQYF
.	TRBV7-6	.	TRBJ1-5	TGTGCCAGCAGCCTCGGGATCAATCAGCCCCAGCATTTT	CASSLGINQPQHF
many	TRBV30	TRBD1	TRBJ1-2	TGTGCCTGGAGGGGGACAGTCTATGGCTACACCTTC	CAWRGTVYGYTF
few	TRBV27	.	TRBJ2-5	TGTGCCAGCAGACCATCGGGCCAAGAGACCCAGTACTTC	CASRPSGQETQYF
few	TRBV20-1	TRBD1	TRBJ2-5	TGCAGTGCTAGAGACAGGGGGTCGGAGACCCAGTACTTC	CSARDRGSETQYF
.	TRBV19	TRBD1	TRBJ1-2	TGTGCCATTCGTCCGGGACAGGTAAATGGCTACACCTTC	CAIRPGQVNGYTF
once	TRBV27	.	TRBJ1-2	TGTGCCAGCAGTTTATCCGGGGTCTATGGCTACACCTTC	CASSLSGVYGYTF
.	TRBV10-3	.	TRBJ1-1	TGTGCCATCAGTGAGGGTGACACTGAAGCTTTCTTT	CAISEGDTEAFF
.	TRBV7-3	TRBD2	TRBJ2-1	TGTGCCAGCAGCAGAGGGACTAGCGGACAAAACAATGAGCAGTTCTTC	CASSRGTSGQNNEQFF
.	TRBV27	.	TRBJ1-1	TGTGCCAGCAGTCACCTGGGGCCGAACACTGAAGCTTTCTTT	CASSHLGPNTEAFF
.	TRBV6-1	.	TRBJ1-2	TGTGCCAGCACGATGGCACTTCACTATGGCTACACCTTC	CASTMALHYGYTF
.	TRBV19	TRBD1	TRBJ1-1	TGTGCCAGTAGTCAAACAGGGGAAGGCACTGAAGCTTTCTTT	CASSQTGEGTEAFF
.	TRBV29-1	TRBD1	TRBJ1-2	TGCAGCGTTCCTACAGGGGACGGCTACACCTTC	CSVPTGDGYTF
once	TRBV28	.	TRBJ1-1	TGTGCCAGCTGCCGGGGTTTAGACACTGAAGCTTTCTTT	CASCRGLDTEAFF
.	TRBV19	.	TRBJ2-5	TGTGCCAGTAGTATAGACTACACTCGGGTGGGAGAAGGGACCCAGTACTTC	CASSIDYTRVGEGTQYF
.	TRBV20-1	.	TRBJ1-1	TGCAGTGCCGCGAAGTTAGGGCAGTTGAACACTGAAGCTTTCTTT	CSAAKLGQLNTEAFF
.	TRBV10-3	.	TRBJ2-7	TGTGCCATCTCCCAGACAGATTACGAGCAGTACTTC	CAISQTDYEQYF
.	TRBV5-1	TRBD1	TRBJ1-1	TGCGCCAGCGGTAGGGGACAGATTAACACTGAAGCTTTCTTT	CASGRGQINTEAFF
few	TRBV2	.	TRBJ1-2	TGTGCCAGCAGGGAAAATTCAGGGGAGTATGGCTACACCTTC	CASRENSGEYGYTF
.	TRBV15	TRBD2	TRBJ2-5	TGTGCCAGCACCCCGACGGGGCTAGCGGGAGAGGGGTGGGGTGAGACCCAGTACTTC	CASTPTGLAGEGWGETQYF
.	TRBV2	.	TRBJ2-3	TGTGCCAGCAGGCTCACAGATACGCAGTATTTT	CASRLTDTQYF
.	TRBV7-9	TRBD1	TRBJ1-2	TGTGCCAGCAGCGGAAGCGAACAGGGGGCGGAAGGCTACACCTTC	CASSGSEQGAEGYTF
.	TRBV2	TRBD2	TRBJ2-5	TGTGCCAGCAGGGCCGGGACTAGCCGAGAGACCCAGTACTTC	CASRAGTSRETQYF
.	TRBV20-1	.	TRBJ2-7	TGCAGTGCCCGGACAGACTCCTACGAGCAGTACTTC	CSARTDSYEQYF
.	TRBV6-5	.	TRBJ1-1	TGTGCCAGCACCCAAGGGGGTACTGAAGCTTTCTTT	CASTQGGTEAFF
.	TRBV12-3/TRBV12-4	.	TRBJ2-7	TGTGCCAGCAGACCCTCTCAGGACAGAAACTACGAGCAGTACTTC	CASRPSQDRNYEQYF
many	TRBV15	.	TRBJ2-3	TGTGCCACCAGCAGAGACCCTGTTTTGGGGACAGATACGCAGTATTTT	CATSRDPVLGTDTQYF
many	TRBV2	TRBD1	TRBJ2-3	TGTGCCAGCAGTCCCTACAGGGGGCAAGGCGCAGATACGCAGTATTTT	CASSPYRGQGADTQYF
few	TRBV7-6	TRBD2	TRBJ2-7	TGTGCCAGCAGCTTAGGGCTAGCGGGGGGCCTCAGCTCCTACGAGCAGTACTTC	CASSLGLAGGLSSYEQYF
few	TRBV12-3/TRBV12-4	TRBD1	TRBJ2-3	TGTGCCAGCGGAAGACAGGGGGCGACGGGAGATACGCAGTATTTT	CASGRQGATGDTQYF
few	TRBV12-3/TRBV12-4	TRBD2	TRBJ2-5	TGTGCCAGCAGGCAGGGGACTAGTGGTGAGACCCAGTACTTC	CASRQGTSGETQYF
.	TRBV2	.	TRBJ2-5	TGTGCCAGCAGTTACTCCGGGGGCCAAGAGACCCAGTACTTC	CASSYSGGQETQYF
.	TRBV7-3	.	TRBJ2-7	TGTGCCAGCAGCTTGGGTGGCGGAGGTGCGGCCTACGAGCAGTACTTC	CASSLGGGGAAYEQYF
.	TRBV19	.	TRBJ1-6	TGTGCCAGTACCGCAGTGGAAGGGGTGGAGGGTCCCCTCCACTTT	CASTAVEGVEGPLHF
.	TRBV7-7	TRBD1	TRBJ2-5	TGTGCTAGCAGCTTGCAAACAGGGGTTGGAGAGACCCAGTACTTC	CASSLQTGVGETQYF
.	TRBV12-3/TRBV12-4	.	TRBJ2-1	TGTGCCAGCAGCTGGGGTATCGGGTCCTACAATGAGCAGTTCTTC	CASSWGIGSYNEQFF
many	TRBV2	.	TRBJ2-7	TGTGCCAGCAGGACCCTAAGCTCCTACGAGCAGTACTTC	CASRTLSSYEQYF
.	TRBV5-1	TRBD2	TRBJ2-7	TGCGCCAGCAGCTTGGGATCTAGCGGGCGGCCCTACGAGCAGTACTTC	CASSLGSSGRPYEQYF
.	TRBV29-1	.	TRBJ2-7	TGCAGCGTTGAAGCGGGCAACTACGAGCAGTACTTC	CSVEAGNYEQYF
few	TRBV2	.	TRBJ2-1	TGTGCCAGCAGTGAGGAGTCCAATGAGCAGTTCTTC	CASSEESNEQFF
few	TRBV30	.	TRBJ2-7	TGTGCCTGGAAGCGGGCAGGGGGGTCCTACGAGCAGTACTTC	CAWKRAGGSYEQYF